The clone carrying this T cell receptor (beta chain) was seen at least ten times. As yet, its antigen is unknown. This record comes from a study of human T cells and chemical hapten exposure. About the study: Alopecia areata, totalis or universalis was found in mostly female patients.

Overall study findings and caveats: Counts of expanded TCRs at PT1 were positively correlated with patch test score.

Specified time point: patch test 3, about 24 weeks after DPC sensitization. Treatment noted: therapeutic diphenylcyclopropenone sensitization with weekly scalp DPC. TCRdb reprocessed the RACE reads via MiXCR and lists one record per CDR3 protein. This sample carries roughly 90,000 distinct CDR3 sequences, roughly 11% of them seen once, and the ten largest clones take roughly 1%. Trimming at V came to 0 bases and at J to 5 bases, leaving 5 bases not matched to a gene. Germline V gives CDR1 SGHRS, CDR2 YFSETQ. The CDR3 has 15 amino acids. This specimen was whole blood, taken in connection with sensitization to the hapten diphenylcyclopropenone (DPC). V is TRBV5-1 and J is TRBJ1-1, with TRBD1 matching over 9 bases. The source of this sequence is a woman under 40 with alopecia areata. Some clones in this sample may be carry-over from other donors' samples. CDR3 DNA sequence: TGCGCCAGCAGCTTGGGGACAGGGGTTGATACTGAAGCTTTCTTT. This codes for CASSLGTGVDTEAFF. Looking up the rest from reference TRBV5-1 and TRBJ1-1 gives the full variable domain: KAGVTQTPRYLIKTRGQQVTLSCSPISGHRSVSWYQQTPGQGLQFLFEYFSETQRNKGNFPGRFSGRQFSNSRSEMNVSTLELGDSALYLCASSLGTGVDTEAFFGQGTRLTVV.